This TCR beta chain was captured in a study of cytomegalovirus exposure and HLA in healthy donors. A word on this clone: Its antigen is unidentified.

Likely unrecorded immune exposures existed in these nominally healthy donors. Study-level findings and limits: Rare TCR sequences predominated, though certain public TCRs were found in many donors.

V lost 4 bases to trimming and J lost 5 bases, with 18 bases between them. CDR1 is LGHNA and CDR2 is YNFKEQ in the germline V gene. CDR3 length: 16 residues. With 60 Vbeta and 13 Jbeta primers, the PCR was carried out. Clones were sequenced by immunoSEQ multiplex PCR, and TCRdb holds only the in-frame ones, with some missing. The sample includes some 160,000 clones, about three quarters of them seen just once. J is TRBJ2-4 and V is TRBV4-2; maybe TRBD2 (5 bases). This receptor was taken from a woman under 40 in good health and CMV-seronegative. Material for sequencing was PBMCs. For the CDR3, the DNA is TGTGCCAGCAGCCCCCGGGGTAGCCCGGTAGAAAACATTCAGTACTTC. This codes for CASSPRGSPVENIQYF.